The 12 T cell receptor beta chains listed next were all sequenced from one sample in a study of T cells after yellow fever vaccination. TCRdb reprocessed the 5' RACE reads with MiXCR, giving one entry per CDR3 protein. The repertoire holds nearly 350,000 distinct CDR3 sequences, with less than 9.5% as singletons. The specimen was PBMCs, collected about 41 days after the first yellow fever vaccination. The receptors derive from a man younger than 30 who received the YFV17D yellow fever vaccine.

This chain joins TRBV7-2 and TRBJ1-1, with D unresolved. The CDR3 runs 12 residues. Germline CDR1 and CDR2: SGHTA and FQGNSA. Trimming took off 5 bases at V and 11 bases at J, with 15 bases between the two ends. CDR3 amino acids: CASSPPEQTAFF. DNA of the CDR3: TGTGCCAGCAGCCCCCCTGAACAGACGGCTTTCTTT.

This clonotype turned up a few times. V gene TRBV6-2 or TRBV6-3 combines with J gene TRBJ2-1; 11 positions agree with TRBD2. The CDR3 loop spans 19 amino acids. V lost 6 bases and J lost 9; bases outside the gene matches: 22. Germline V lookup: CDR1 MNHEY, CDR2 SVGEGT. CDR3: CASSPIAGGLIGIVGEQFF. Here the CDR3 DNA reads TGTGCCAGCAGCCCGATAGCGGGGGGGCTGATTGGAATTGTCGGTGAGCAGTTCTTC.

The V gene is TRBV27, the J gene TRBJ2-7; 9 bases map to TRBD2. From germline, CDR1 is MNHEY and CDR2 SMNVEV (reference sequence). The V and J ends lost 4 bases and 3 bases, in that order; junction bases with no gene match: 10. The CDR3 has 16 amino acids. The CDR3 DNA reads as TGTGCCAGCAGTTCACCTAGGAGCGGGGGGAACTACGAGCAGTACTTC. Its protein is CASSSPRSGGNYEQYF.

The chain links TRBV7-9 to TRBJ1-2; no clear D. The CDR3 totals 13 residues. The V gene's germline CDR1 is SEHNR and CDR2 FQNEAQ (reference sequence). V lost 8 bases to trimming and J lost 8 bases, with 18 bases between them. The CDR3 reads CASPETDNRGYTF. The DNA of the CDR3 is TGTGCCAGCCCGGAAACAGATAACCGCGGCTACACCTTC.

Only a few counts were recorded for this clonotype. The V gene is TRBV4-3, the J gene TRBJ1-5; D unclear. The CDR3 consists of 15 residues. Per the germline V gene, CDR1 is LGHNA and CDR2 is YSLEER. V lost 0 bases and J lost 1, with 7 bases in between. This CDR3 is CASSQDLLSNQPQHF. CDR3 bases: TGCGCCAGCAGCCAAGATTTATTAAGCAATCAGCCCCAGCATTTT.

This clonotype came up many times. This chain links TRBV5-1 with TRBJ2-5; possibly TRBD1 for D (6 bases). Germline V gene sequence: CDR1 SGHRS, CDR2 YFSETQ. V was cut by 0 bases and J by 1 base, with 10 bases left in between. The CDR3 loop spans 15 amino acids. The CDR3 nucleotides read TGCGCCAGCAGCTTGGGAGGGGGTCTCCAAGAGACCCAGTACTTC. Protein sequence: CASSLGGGLQETQYF.

This clonotype appeared a few times. This chain connects TRBV24-1 to TRBJ2-3, with 7 nucleotides matching TRBD2. Germline CDR1 reads KGHDR; CDR2 reads SFDVKD. With 6 bases clipped from V and 2 bases from J, the junction kept 7 bases outside the gene matches. This CDR3 contains 15 residues. The CDR3 DNA follows: TGTGCCACCAGTTACAGCGGGGAGGTCACAGATACGCAGTATTTT. This codes for CATSYSGEVTDTQYF.

The table lists this clonotype with a few counts. V and J are TRBV10-3 and TRBJ1-4; D remains unclear. There are 12 residues in the CDR3. The V end lost 0 bases, the J end lost 8 bases, and 4 bases lay between the germline ends. The germline V gene has CDR1 ENHRY and CDR2 SYGVKD. The CDR3 sequence: CAISESREKLFF. The CDR3 DNA sequence: TGTGCCATCAGTGAGTCGAGGGAAAAACTGTTTTTT.

The V and J genes are TRBV6-1 and TRBJ1-4; TRBD1 agrees at 9 bases. The length of the CDR3 is 15 residues. J lost 11 bases, V lost 6 bases, and 13 bases had no gene match. Germline V lookup: CDR1 MNHNS, CDR2 SASEGT. CDR3 coding DNA: TGTGCCAGCAGCGAGGCCGGGACAGGGAACGGGAAACTGTTTTTT. It is translated as CASSEAGTGNGKLFF.

The V and J genes are TRBV6-5 and TRBJ2-2; a weak D match, TRBD1 (6 bases). CDR3 size: 17 residues. V lost 0 bases to trimming and J lost 2 bases, with 13 bases between them. The germline gives CDR1 MNHEY, CDR2 SVGAGI. The CDR3 loop reads CASSYSAAGANTGELFF. In DNA, the CDR3 is TGTGCCAGCAGTTACTCTGCGGCAGGGGCTAACACCGGGGAGCTGTTTTTT.

This clonotype was seen repeatedly, ten times or more. This chain joins TRBV3-1 and TRBJ1-1; a possible D gene is TRBD1 (6 bases). The germline V gene encodes CDR1 LGHDT and CDR2 YNNKEL (reference sequence). V lost 7 bases, J lost 7 bases, and 16 bases lay in between. CDR3 size: 13 residues. CDR3 nucleotide sequence: TGTGCCAGCATTTCTAGGGGGATCAGTGAAGCTTTCTTT. Translation: CASISRGISEAFF.

This clonotype was seen at least ten times. This sequence joins TRBV25-1 and TRBJ2-1; maybe TRBD1 (7 bases). The CDR3 loop spans 17 amino acids. Germline V gene sequence: CDR1 MGHDK, CDR2 SYGVNS. Trimming took 6 bases from V and 8 from J, leaving 26 bases between them. The CDR3 spells CASREGMGDRQGDEQFF. In DNA, the CDR3 is TGTGCCAGCAGGGAGGGGATGGGGGACAGACAAGGTGATGAGCAGTTCTTC.